Here is one T cell receptor beta chain with its context. The record originates from a study of blood T cell repertoires in COVID-19. Overall study: Researchers got acute and convalescent COVID-19 samples from the United States, Italy and Spain. The cDNA or gDNA used as material had been derived from T cells, B-cell-depleted T cells, or PBMCs.

Clones were read by immunoSEQ multiplex PCR, and TCRdb kept only the in-frame ones, dropping some. This sample carries about 68,000 clones, around 82% of them seen once, and the ten largest clones take 8.8%. Sequencing input: peripheral blood. The TCR sequence derives from a man in his forties or fifties with active COVID-19.

The CDR3 spells CASRRLAEFGEQFF. CDR3 nucleotides: TGTGCCAGCAGGAGACTAGCGGAGTTCGGTGAGCAGTTCTTC. This chain connects TRBV2 to TRBJ2-1, with 9 bases matching TRBD2. This CDR3 has 14 residues. CDR1 is SNHLY and CDR2 is FYNNEI in the germline V gene. V dropped 6 bases and J dropped 9; count of bases not matched to a gene: 9. The whole variable domain, filled in from reference TRBV2 and TRBJ2-1, reads EPEVTQTPSHQVTQMGQEVILRCVPISNHLYFYWYRQILGQKVEFLVSFYNNEISEKSEIFDDQFSVERPDGSNFTLKIRSTKLEDSAMYFCASRRLAEFGEQFFGPGTRLTVL.